This T cell receptor (beta chain) was profiled in a study of blood T cells in healthy people across ages. About this clonotype: The antigen is not known.

General study points: Naive T cell percentage strongly correlated with TCR beta diversity. Older individuals had lower TCR beta diversity per million T cells (the decline was roughly linear).

A second PCR of 7 to 11 cycles used a sample-barcoded 5' primer and a J-beta primer mix. Each CDR3 protein gets one entry after TCRdb re-called the 5' RACE reads with MiXCR. The sample yields 1.8 million or so distinct CDR3 sequences, 35% to 50% seen once. The CDR3 runs to 13 residues. Germline-derived CDR1 and CDR2 are DFQATT and SNEGSKA (reference sequence). V lost 5 bases, J lost 3 bases, and 11 bases lay in between. Staff drew ten milliliters of peripheral blood from each donor. PBMCs numbering at least 6.5 million were isolated per sample. The specimen sequenced was blood. This clonotype was sampled from a human donor in good health. This rearrangement joins TRBV20-1 to TRBJ1-5; D gene unclear. Here the CDR3 reads CSASGRHNQPQHF. The CDR3 nucleotides are TGCAGTGCTTCCGGGAGACACAATCAGCCCCAGCATTTT.